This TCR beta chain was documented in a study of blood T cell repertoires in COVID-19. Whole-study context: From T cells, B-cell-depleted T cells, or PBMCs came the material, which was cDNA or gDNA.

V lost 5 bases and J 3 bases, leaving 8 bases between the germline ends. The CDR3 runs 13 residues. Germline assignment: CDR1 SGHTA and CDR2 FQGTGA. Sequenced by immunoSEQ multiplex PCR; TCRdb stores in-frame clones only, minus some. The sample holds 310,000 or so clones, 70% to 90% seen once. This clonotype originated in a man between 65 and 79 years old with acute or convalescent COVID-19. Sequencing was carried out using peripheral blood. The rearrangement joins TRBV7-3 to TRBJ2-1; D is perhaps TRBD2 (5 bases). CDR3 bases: TGTGCCAGCAGCGTGGCGGGCTACAATGAGCAGTTCTTC. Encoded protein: CASSVAGYNEQFF.